This T cell receptor beta chain was sequenced during a study of response to subunit inactivated influenza vaccine. This clonotype was picked up a small number of times. What it binds is unknown. TCRdb re-called the RT-PCR reads through MiXCR, storing one row per CDR3 protein. The data contain approximately 700,000 distinct CDR3 sequences, 15% to 17% of them singletons. Points from the study as a whole: Few additional T cells are recruited per seasonal influenza vaccination, authors suggested.

The length of the CDR3 is 15 residues. After removal of 0 bases from V and 4 bases from J, the junction contained 4 bases not matched to a gene. Germline lookup yields CDR1 SGHRS and CDR2 YFSETQ. The sequences come from PBMCs from blood, collected about 11 days after vaccination. V and J are TRBV5-1 and TRBJ2-7, with 10 bases matching TRBD2. The sequence was collected from a man between 45 and 60 years old who received an inactivated influenza vaccine. The CDR3 sequence is CASSLGASGSYEQYF. CDR3 coding DNA: TGCGCCAGCAGCTTGGGGGCTAGCGGGAGTTACGAGCAGTACTTC.